Each of the 11 T cell receptor beta chains below was sequenced from the same sample in a study of tissue T cells after allogeneic stem cell transplantation. Time point: mouse harvest day 14 after allogeneic transplant. The graft held 10^6 splenic CD5+ T cells and 10^7 T-cell-depleted bone marrow cells. The repertoire was sequenced with immunoSEQ multiplex PCR; TCRdb's copy has only in-frame clones and lacks some. The repertoire holds about 1,100 clones, around 45% seen once, with around 38% in the top ten. Material for sequencing was spleen. These receptors all stem from a female BALB/c mouse given C57BL/6 T cells with graft-versus-host disease after an allogeneic hematopoietic cell transplant.

With regard to this clone: Gene names denote mouse genes. Read data end 1 residue before the CDR3 end; the end is taken from the germline J gene. The V gene is TRBV13-2, the J gene TRBJ1-4; tentative D call: TRBD1 (6 bases). Trimming left V 5 bases short and J 4 bases short, with 12 bases between. The germline gives CDR1 NNHNN, CDR2 SYGAGS (reference sequence). The CDR3 contains 14 residues. The sequenced part of the CDR3 DNA is TGTGCCAGCGGACCCGGGACAATCAACGAAAGATTATTT. This translates into CASGPGTINERLF. The CDR3, in full, reads CASGPGTINERLFF.

Regarding this clone: Mouse germline and gene names are used. The read ends 1 residue before the CDR3 terminus; that terminus is restored from the germline J gene. The V and J genes are TRBV19 and TRBJ2-2, with D tentatively TRBD1 (6 bases). The ends were cut back, 0 bases at V and 2 bases at J, with 8 bases in the middle. Germline V gene sequence: CDR1 FNHDT, CDR2 SITEND (reference sequence). This CDR3 spans 15 amino acids. Incomplete CDR3 DNA: TGTGCCAGCAGTATAGCACAGGGCAACACCGGGCAGCTCTAC. It yields the protein CASSIAQGNTGQLY. In full, the CDR3 reads CASSIAQGNTGQLYF.

This clone qualifies as large. Germline and genes: mouse. Read coverage stops 1 residue before the CDR3 terminus; the germline J gene supplies the remainder. The genes are TRBV2 and TRBJ1-5; a weak D match, TRBD1 (5 bases). This CDR3 spans 12 amino acids. The germline V and J ends were trimmed by 6 bases and 4 bases, with 7 bases remaining between them. Germline-derived CDR1 and CDR2 are LGHNA and YSYQKL. Here the CDR3 reads CASSPGNQAPLF. The DNA read from the CDR3 is TGTGCCAGCAGTCCAGGGAACCAGGCTCCGCTT. Full variable domain (remainder filled in from reference TRBV2 and TRBJ1-5): DPKIIQKPKYLVAVTGSEKILICEQYLGHNAMYWYRQSAKKPLEFMFSYSYQKLMDNQTASSRFQPQSSKKNHLDLQITALKPDDSATYFCASSPGNQAPLFGEGTRLSVL.

With regard to this clone: The genes are named according to mouse. Read coverage stops 1 residue before the CDR3 terminus; the germline J gene supplies the remainder. The genes are TRBV19 and TRBJ2-4, with TRBD2 identical over 10 bases. The V and J ends lost 6 bases and 7 bases, in that order; junction bases with no gene match: 8. The CDR3 has 14 amino acids. Germline V gene sequence: CDR1 FNHDT, CDR2 SITEND (reference sequence). The CDR3 spells CASTYWGGSDTLYF. CDR3 bases read: TGTGCCAGCACCTACTGGGGGGGAAGTGACACCTTGTAC.

To note about this clone: Here the gene names and germline are mouse. The CDR3 region is CASSQDGGMIDTQYF. The covered CDR3 bases are TGTGCCAGCAGCCAAGATGGCGGGATGATTGACACCCAGTAC. This rearrangement joins TRBV5 to TRBJ2-5; D uncertain. The read terminates 1 residue before the CDR3 end, so the remaining end is supplied by the germline J gene. This CDR3 is 15 amino acids long. CDR1 is LGHNA and CDR2 is YNLKQL in the germline V gene (reference sequence). V was clipped by 0 bases and J by 6 bases, with 13 bases between them.

On this clone itself: The germline and genes are mouse ones. The read stops 1 residue short of the end of the CDR3; the missing end is completed from the germline J gene. The rearrangement links TRBV15 to TRBJ2-7; TRBD2 might be the D (6 bases). Germline CDR1 reads SGHND; CDR2 reads FRSKSL. This CDR3 has 13 amino acids. With 5 bases removed from V and 4 bases from J, the gap between germline ends came to 12 bases. The sequenced part of the CDR3 DNA is TGTGCCAGCAGTCGGGGGGATCCATATGAACAGTAC. Translation gives CASSRGDPYEQY. The full CDR3 protein is CASSRGDPYEQYF.

With respect to this clone: The gene symbols are mouse symbols. The CDR3 is cut off 1 residue early in the read; its end comes from the germline J gene. V and J are TRBV12-2 and TRBJ1-4, with 10 bases matching TRBD1. The germline gives CDR1 SGHLS, CDR2 HYDKME. The CDR3 is made up of 14 amino acids. V shed 6 bases and J 7 bases; nucleotides not matched to a gene: 7. The part of the CDR3 DNA that was read is TGTGCCAGCCCCCGGGACAGGGGTGGCGAAAGATTATTT. Protein sequence: CASPRDRGGERLF. The CDR3 in full is CASPRDRGGERLFF.

With respect to this clone: The gene symbols are mouse symbols. Read sequence stops 1 residue before the CDR3 end, and the germline J gene provides the missing end. V gene TRBV13-3 combines with J gene TRBJ2-7; 7 bases match TRBD2. The CDR3 has 15 residues. Germline V gene data show CDR1 as NNHDY and CDR2 as SYVADS. Trimming removed 2 bases from V and 1 base from J; junction bases left unmatched: 6. The CDR3 loop reads CASSERLGDSYEQYF. The covered CDR3 bases are TGTGCCAGCAGTGAAAGACTGGGCGATTCCTATGAACAGTAC.

To note about this clone: The genes and germline here are from mouse. The read falls 1 residue short of the CDR3 end, and the missing part is taken from the germline J gene. The chain links TRBV13-2 to TRBJ2-5; 9 nucleotides align to TRBD2. The germline V gene encodes CDR1 NNHNN and CDR2 SYGAGS (reference sequence). Trimming took 5 bases from V and 2 from J; bases not matched to a gene: 0. This CDR3 spans 13 amino acids. The sequenced part of the CDR3 DNA is TGTGCCAGCGGGGACTGGGGCCAAGACACCCAGTAC. It codes for CASGDWGQDTQY. In full, the CDR3 is CASGDWGQDTQYF.

This clone showed up just a few times. Any gene name here is a mouse gene name. The missing CDR3 end, 1 residue past where the read stops, is filled in from the germline J gene. The chain links TRBV13-1 to TRBJ2-3; D is perhaps TRBD2 (6 bases). Between the trimmed V and J ends, which lost 0 bases and 1 base, there was a span of 9 bases. CDR3 length equals 15 residues. CDR1 and CDR2 from the germline V gene are NSHNY and SYGAGN. The part of the CDR3 DNA that was read is TGTGCCAGCAGTGATGCCTGGGGAGGTGCAGAAACGCTGTAT. This encodes CASSDAWGGAETLY. The entire CDR3 protein is CASSDAWGGAETLYF.

Relative to its sample, this clone is large (0.1 to 1%). Gene names and germline match the mouse. The read comes to an end 1 residue before the CDR3 does, leaving the germline J gene to fill in the end. The rearrangement uses TRBV13-3 and TRBJ2-7; 8 bases fit TRBD2. The CDR3 is 12 amino acids. J lost 3 bases, V lost 5 bases, and 1 base had no gene match. From germline, CDR1 is NNHDY and CDR2 SYVADS. The CDR3 loop reads CASSLGGYEQYF. The DNA read from the CDR3 is TGTGCCAGCAGCCTGGGGGGCTATGAACAGTAC.